Sequencing of this T cell receptor (beta chain) was carried out in a study of radiation and T cells in renal cell carcinoma. Notes on the study in general: In blood, top tumor clones expanded by 2 weeks, shrinking by 4.

Clones were read by immunoSEQ multiplex PCR, and TCRdb kept only the in-frame ones, dropping some. The sample holds under 100,000 clones; 65% to 90% are singletons and the top ten take roughly 7.9%. Details on this clone: What it recognizes is unknown.

Time point given: blood 4 weeks post-SBRT, at nephrectomy. The treatment: 15 Gy SBRT to primary tumor, nephrectomy 4 weeks later. Nephrectomy followed 15 Gy stereotactic body radiation by 4 weeks. After SBRT, blood was collected at 2 and 4 weeks, plus baseline. The patient's renal cell carcinoma had clear cell pathology. Germline CDR1 reads SSHAT; CDR2 reads FNYEAQ (reference sequence). The ends were cut back, 1 base at V and 5 bases at J, with 11 bases in the middle. CDR3 length equals 14 residues. This sample comprised blood, obtained from a patient whose treatment included radiotherapy and nephrectomy. This chain connects TRBV7-7 to TRBJ2-5; D is ambiguous. The sequence derives from a man aged 55 to 70 with renal cell carcinoma. Here the CDR3 reads CASSLEWGAETQYF. The CDR3 bases are TGTGCCAGCAGCTTAGAGTGGGGTGCGGAGACCCAGTACTTC.